Here is one TCR beta chain with its context. These data are taken from a study of cytomegalovirus exposure and HLA in healthy donors. Study details: HLA-typed donors were the source of 90 million or so unique TCRs, which an early data release held.

Trimming took off 2 bases at V and 8 bases at J, with 10 bases between the two ends. Germline V gives CDR1 GTSNPN, CDR2 SVGIG (reference sequence). The CDR3 extends over 13 amino acids. In the PCR, 60 Vbeta and 13 Jbeta primers were used. Libraries were prepared by immunoSEQ multiplex PCR; TCRdb keeps only in-frame clonotypes and omits some of them. In the table there are some 150,000 clones, approximately 84% of which are singletons. The gene calls are TRBV30 and TRBJ1-6; perhaps TRBD1 as D (6 bases). The sequenced material came from PBMCs. The clonotype comes from a woman in her late teens or twenties in good health and CMV-seronegative. In nucleotides, the CDR3 is TGTGCCTGGAGTCCACAGGGTCATTCACCCCTCCACTTT. Protein product: CAWSPQGHSPLHF.